The 26 T cell receptor beta chains reported below all come from one sample, sequenced in a study of T cells in Graves' hyperthyroidism and ophthalmopathy. Amplified TCR beta CDR3 regions derived from RNA transcripts. The HTBI primer set was used in a first-round RT-PCR of the TCR CDR3. Each CDR3 protein gets one entry after TCRdb re-called the multiplex PCR reads with MiXCR. This sample has over 700,000 distinct CDR3 sequences, with around 38% found just once. The sequenced sample was blood. The receptors originated from a man between 18 and 29 years old with Graves' hyperthyroidism.

In this sample, this clonotype turned up once. This sequence joins TRBV9 and TRBJ1-5; 7 bases agree with TRBD1. Germline CDR1 SGDLS, CDR2 YYNGEE. This CDR3 region has 14 residues. J was trimmed by 3 bases and V by 5 bases; bases with no gene match: 5. The CDR3 coding sequence is TGTGCCAGCAGTGACAGGGAAATCAATCAGCCCCAGCATTTT. As protein: CASSDREINQPQHF.

This clonotype was found many times. The chain links TRBV6-5 to TRBJ2-7; 7 positions agree with TRBD2. The CDR3 has 15 residues. CDR1 is MNHEY, CDR2 SVGAGI, per germline. V was pared by 7 bases and J by 2 bases, with 11 bases of the junction left unmatched. The chain's CDR3 is CASKREGMGAYEQYF. In nucleotides, the CDR3 is TGTGCCAGCAAAAGGGAGGGGATGGGAGCCTACGAGCAGTACTTC.

Only a few counts were recorded for this clonotype. The chain joins TRBV20-1 to TRBJ2-5; tentative D call: TRBD2 (5 bases). Per the germline V gene, CDR1 is DFQATT and CDR2 is SNEGSKA (reference sequence). Trimming left V 1 base short and J 5 bases short, with 11 bases between. The CDR3 has 13 residues. CDR3 DNA: TGCAGTGCTAGAGGGAGGCGTCAGGAGACCCAGTACTTC. Protein: CSARGRRQETQYF.

The chain has TRBV2 and TRBJ2-7; TRBD1 might be the D (6 bases). This CDR3 comprises 16 residues. The V end lost 6 bases, the J end lost 7 bases, and 25 bases lay between the germline ends. Germline V gene data show CDR1 as SNHLY and CDR2 as FYNNEI. DNA for the CDR3: TGTGCCAGCAGCCCTCGGACAGAGATGGCCCCGGGAGAGCAGTACTTC. Protein: CASSPRTEMAPGEQYF.

The chain is built from TRBV5-6 and TRBJ1-1; a possible D gene is TRBD1 (5 bases). Germline-derived CDR1 and CDR2 are SGHDT and YYEEEE. The CDR3 totals 13 residues. V gave up 3 bases and J gave up 3 bases, with 9 bases separating them. This CDR3 is CASSWDLYTEAFF. In nucleotides, the CDR3 is TGTGCCAGCAGCTGGGACCTTTACACTGAAGCTTTCTTT.

In regard to this clonotype: One junction end does not reproduce the germline sequence, and a read error may be involved. The rearrangement uses TRBV29-1 and TRBJ1-4; tentative D call: TRBD1 (5 bases). The CDR3 covers 12 residues. The germline V gene encodes CDR1 SQVTM and CDR2 ANQGSEA. CDR3 residues: CSAEQGGERLFF. The DNA for the CDR3 is TGCAGCGCGGAGCAGGGAGGAGAAAGACTGTTTTTT.

The chain couples TRBV7-9 to TRBJ2-2; TRBD2 might be the D (5 bases). V lost 7 bases and J 6 bases, leaving 15 bases between the germline ends. Germline V gene lookup returns CDR1 SEHNR and CDR2 FQNEAQ (reference sequence). This CDR3 spans 14 amino acids. The CDR3 bases are TGTGCCAGCATCCTCCTCGGGAAACCCGGGGAGCTGTTTTTT. Residues: CASILLGKPGELFF.

This chain connects TRBV9 to TRBJ1-3; D unresolved. Germline CDR1 and CDR2: SGDLS and YYNGEE. The length of the CDR3 is 15 residues. The germline V and J ends were trimmed by 0 bases and 8 bases, with 15 bases remaining between them. CDR3 DNA: TGTGCCAGCAGCGTAGGGGCTAACTATGGCTACACCATATATTTT. It encodes CASSVGANYGYTIYF. Complete variable domain (other parts from reference TRBV9 and TRBJ1-3): DSGVTQTPKHLITATGQRVTLRCSPRSGDLSVYWYQQSLDQGLQFLIQYYNGEERAKGNILERFSAQQFPDLHSELNLSSLELGDSALYFCASSVGANYGYTIYFGEGSWLTVV.

The rearrangement uses TRBV9 and TRBJ1-6; D possibly corresponds to TRBD1 (5 bases). Germline values: CDR1 SGDLS, CDR2 YYNGEE. The CDR3 length is 18 residues. V was trimmed by 2 bases and J by 0 bases, leaving 15 bases between them. CDR3 nucleotides: TGTGCCAGCAGCGTGGGACCCCGACTGAGCTCCTATAATTCACCCCTCCACTTT. Protein sequence: CASSVGPRLSSYNSPLHF.

The chain recombines TRBV9 with TRBJ2-6, with 12 positions matching TRBD1. The CDR3 is 20 residues long. Trimming cost V 3 bases and J 4 bases; bases outside gene matches: 14. Germline V lookup: CDR1 SGDLS, CDR2 YYNGEE. CDR3 coding DNA: TGTGCCAGCAGCGCTTACCCCGCCGGGACAGGGGGCGGCGGGGCCAACGTCCTGACTTTC. Amino acid sequence: CASSAYPAGTGGGGANVLTF.

Of note for this clonotype: This clone may be a read error of a much larger clone one base away. The gene calls are TRBV9 and TRBJ1-6; D is unresolved. The CDR3 totals 16 residues. Between the trimmed V and J ends, which lost 4 bases and 6 bases, there was a span of 17 bases. Germline V gives CDR1 SGDLS, CDR2 YYNGEE. The CDR3 sequence: CASSSRYSGTNSPLHF. CDR3 nucleotide sequence: TGTGCCAGCAGCTCCCGCTACTCGGGAACTAATTCACCCCTCCACTTT.

The chain joins TRBV4-1 to TRBJ1-1, with D uncertain. The CDR3 is 13 residues long. The germline V gene encodes CDR1 MGHRA and CDR2 YSYEKL. V dropped 0 bases and J dropped 6 bases, with 8 bases sitting between them. In DNA form, the CDR3 reads TGCGCCAGCAGCCAAGATGGCGTTGCTGAAGCTTTCTTT. Its translation: CASSQDGVAEAFF.

The rearrangement links TRBV4-3 to TRBJ1-1; D not certain. Germline lookup yields CDR1 LGHNA and CDR2 YSLEER. The CDR3 spans 15 residues. V lost 2 bases, J lost 6 bases, and 16 bases lay in between. The CDR3 nucleotides are TGCGCCAGCAGCCAATTGGCGTTGGGTATCCCTGAAGCTTTCTTT. The encoded protein is CASSQLALGIPEAFF.

The chain carries TRBV5-1 and TRBJ2-2; D may be TRBD1 or TRBD2 (6 bases each). Germline V lookup: CDR1 SGHRS, CDR2 YFSETQ. V lost 7 bases and J lost 0, with 13 bases in between. This CDR3 is 15 amino acids long. CDR3 loop: CASGLGGTNTGELFF. CDR3 sequence (DNA): TGCGCCAGCGGCCTAGGGGGGACGAACACCGGGGAGCTGTTTTTT. Based on the CDR3 plus reference TRBV5-1 and TRBJ2-2, the full variable domain is KAGVTQTPRYLIKTRGQQVTLSCSPISGHRSVSWYQQTPGQGLQFLFEYFSETQRNKGNFPGRFSGRQFSNSRSEMNVSTLELGDSALYLCASGLGGTNTGELFFGEGSRLTVL.

This chain joins TRBV20-1 and TRBJ2-2; no definite D call. This CDR3 has 14 amino acids. V gave up 3 bases and J gave up 1 base, with 9 bases separating them. Looked up from germline, CDR1 is DFQATT and CDR2 is SNEGSKA (reference sequence). Here the CDR3 reads CSARLGQNTGELFF. Written as DNA, the CDR3 is TGCAGTGCTAGGCTAGGGCAGAACACCGGGGAGCTGTTTTTT.

This chain joins TRBV7-9 and TRBJ2-7, with 9 bases lining up with TRBD1. After removal of 5 bases from V and 3 bases from J, the junction contained 8 bases not matched to a gene. Germline CDR1 reads SEHNR; CDR2 reads FQNEAQ (reference sequence). This CDR3 is 15 amino acids long. DNA of the CDR3: TGTGCCAGCAGCCCCCTGGACAGGGGCAACTACGAGCAGTACTTC. Translation: CASSPLDRGNYEQYF.

The V gene is TRBV6-6, the J gene TRBJ1-1, with 10 nucleotides matching TRBD1. This CDR3 spans 14 amino acids. Germline CDR1 MNHNY, CDR2 SVGAGI (reference sequence). V lost 6 bases and J lost 7; bases outside the gene matches: 8. CDR3 region: CASRPDRGRGEAFF. The CDR3 nucleotides read TGTGCCAGCAGACCTGACAGGGGGCGAGGTGAAGCTTTCTTT.

This clonotype was detected only a few times. The chain uses TRBV6-1 and TRBJ1-5; TRBD1 matches at 7 bases. Trimming removed 4 bases from V and 4 bases from J; junction bases left unmatched: 4. The CDR3 runs to 14 residues. CDR1 and CDR2 (germline): MNHNS, SASEGT. CDR3 DNA sequence: TGTGCCAGCAGTGCATGGACAGGAAATCAGCCCCAGCATTTT. Encoded protein: CASSAWTGNQPQHF.

This chain uses TRBV9 with TRBJ1-6; tentative D call: TRBD1 (6 bases). Trimming shortened V by 5 bases and J by 9 bases, and 15 bases separated the two germline ends. Looked up from germline, CDR1 is SGDLS and CDR2 is YYNGEE. The CDR3 length is 14 residues. CDR3 nucleotide sequence: TGTGCCAGCAGTTGGGGTCAGGGGATTTCACCCCTCCACTTT. Residues: CASSWGQGISPLHF.

This chain links TRBV12-3 or TRBV12-4 with TRBJ2-6, with D possibly being TRBD1 (5 bases). Trimming cost V 3 bases and J 0 bases, with 12 bases left between them. This CDR3 comprises 17 residues. The CDR3 sequence: CASSFRASVSGANVLTF. The DNA for the CDR3 is TGTGCCAGCAGTTTCAGGGCCTCGGTCTCTGGGGCCAACGTCCTGACTTTC.

The chain joins TRBV9 to TRBJ1-4, with 8 bases aligning to TRBD1. The trim removed 0 bases at V and 8 bases at J, leaving 6 bases unmatched. Germline V gene sequence: CDR1 SGDLS, CDR2 YYNGEE. The CDR3 length is 15 residues. The CDR3 DNA reads as TGTGCCAGCAGCGTAGGGGACAGGTCGCCGGAAAAACTGTTTTTT. This gives the protein CASSVGDRSPEKLFF.

As concerns this clonotype: At one of its ends the junction is not consistent with the germline gene, which may arise from a read error. The chain uses TRBV19 and TRBJ2-6, with TRBD1 as a possible D gene (5 bases). The CDR3 covers 14 residues. Germline CDR1 and CDR2: LNHDA and SQIVND (reference sequence). The CDR3 bases are TGTGCCAGTAGTCCGGATTCTGGGGCCAACGTCCTGGCTTTC. Amino acids: CASSPDSGANVLAF.

Ten or more counts support this clonotype. The gene calls are TRBV11-2 and TRBJ2-5, with D possibly matching TRBD2 (6 bases). In germline, CDR1 is SGHAT, CDR2 FQNNGV. This CDR3 is 14 amino acids long. V lost 5 bases and J 6 bases, leaving 16 bases between the germline ends. CDR3 region: CASSPRAGGQTQYF. DNA for the CDR3: TGTGCCAGCAGCCCACGAGCGGGTGGACAGACCCAGTACTTC. The variable domain in full, completed from reference TRBV11-2 and TRBJ2-5, reads EAGVAQSPRYKIIEKRQSVAFWCNPISGHATLYWYQQILGQGPKLLIQFQNNGVVDDSQLPKDRFSAERLKGVDSTLKIQPAKLEDSAVYLCASSPRAGGQTQYFGPGTRLLVL.

This clonotype was seen more than once but under ten times. The chain is built from TRBV7-9 and TRBJ2-5; D not resolved. The V end was cut by 5 bases, the J end by 5 bases, with 15 bases between. Germline-derived CDR1 and CDR2 are SEHNR and FQNEAQ (reference sequence). The CDR3 covers 14 residues. CDR3 region: CASSPVSGEETQYF. CDR3 nucleotides: TGTGCCAGCAGCCCCGTTTCGGGTGAGGAGACCCAGTACTTC.

This clonotype showed up many times. V gene TRBV29-1 combines with J gene TRBJ1-1; D unclear. V lost 0 bases to trimming and J lost 5 bases, with 10 bases between them. Germline V gene data show CDR1 as SQVTM and CDR2 as ANQGSEA. This CDR3 spans 13 amino acids. CDR3: CSVEDGMGTEAFF. Here the CDR3 DNA reads TGCAGCGTTGAAGATGGGATGGGGACTGAAGCTTTCTTT. Based on the CDR3 plus reference TRBV29-1 and TRBJ1-1, the full variable domain is SAVISQKPSRDICQRGTSLTIQCQVDSQVTMMFWYRQQPGQSLTLIATANQGSEATYESGFVIDKFPISRPNLTFSTLTVSNMSPEDSSIYLCSVEDGMGTEAFFGQGTRLTVV.

This clonotype showed up many times. The chain has TRBV29-1 and TRBJ1-1; D unresolved. Germline V gives CDR1 SQVTM, CDR2 ANQGSEA. The CDR3 loop spans 11 amino acids. With 5 bases removed from V and 0 bases from J, the gap between germline ends came to 4 bases. CDR3 protein: CSVLLNTEAFF. For the CDR3, the DNA is TGCAGCGTTCTACTGAACACTGAAGCTTTCTTT.